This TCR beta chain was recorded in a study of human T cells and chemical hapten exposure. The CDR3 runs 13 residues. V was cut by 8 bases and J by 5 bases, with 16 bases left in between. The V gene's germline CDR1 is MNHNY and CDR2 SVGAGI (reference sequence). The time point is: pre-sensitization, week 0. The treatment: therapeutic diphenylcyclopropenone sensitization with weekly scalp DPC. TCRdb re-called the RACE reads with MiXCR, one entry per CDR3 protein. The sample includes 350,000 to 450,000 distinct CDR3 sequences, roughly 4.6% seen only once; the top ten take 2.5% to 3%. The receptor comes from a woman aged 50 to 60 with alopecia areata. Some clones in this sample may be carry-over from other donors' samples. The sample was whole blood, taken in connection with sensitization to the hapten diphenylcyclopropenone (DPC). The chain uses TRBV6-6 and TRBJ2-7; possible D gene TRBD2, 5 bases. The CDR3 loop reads CASRNVGSDEQYF. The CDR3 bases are TGTGCCAGCCGAAACGTAGGGAGCGACGAGCAGTACTTC.